The next 11 T cell receptor beta chains were all read from a single sample in a study of memory CD4+ T cells and cytomegalovirus serostatus. Single viable CD3+CD4+CD8-CD45RO+ cells were sorted as the memory CD4+ T cells. Sequencing used immunoSEQ multiplex PCR; TCRdb keeps in-frame clones, though not all of them. The data show about 61,000 clones, with 82% seen just once and 0.85% to 0.95% held by the top ten. Sequencing was carried out using memory CD4+ T cells from blood. The receptor set was obtained from an adult in good health and CMV-seronegative.

The chain carries TRBV9 and TRBJ2-1, with D maybe TRBD1 (7 bases). The V gene lost 6 bases and the J gene lost 8 bases, with 15 bases spanning the gap. The CDR3 sequence is 13 residues long. Germline values: CDR1 SGDLS, CDR2 YYNGEE. The CDR3 protein is CASTGGTADEQFF. CDR3 sequence (DNA): TGTGCCAGCACAGGAGGGACAGCGGATGAGCAGTTCTTC.

This chain links TRBV7-7 with TRBJ2-2; a weak D match, TRBD2 (6 bases). The CDR3 is made up of 12 amino acids. Germline lookup yields CDR1 SSHAT and CDR2 FNYEAQ (reference sequence). Trimming took off 6 bases at V and 4 bases at J, with 6 bases between the two ends. CDR3 DNA sequence: TGTGCCAGCAGGGGGGGCACCGGGGAGCTGTTTTTT. This codes for CASRGGTGELFF.

In DNA, the CDR3 is TGTGCCAGCAGCTTAATGGGGCGGGACTACGAGCAGTACTTC. Translation gives CASSLMGRDYEQYF. The rearrangement links TRBV7-8 to TRBJ2-7; D is perhaps TRBD2 (6 bases). V was clipped by 2 bases and J by 3 bases, with 11 bases between them. The CDR3 runs 14 residues. The germline V gene encodes CDR1 SGHVS and CDR2 FQNEAQ.

The chain links TRBV19 to TRBJ2-5; TRBD1 matches 8 bases. The CDR3 has 15 amino acids. CDR1 and CDR2 (germline): LNHDA, SQIVND (reference sequence). V was clipped by 7 bases and J by 4 bases; unmatched bases: 11. DNA for the CDR3: TGTGCCAGTACCTGGACAGGGAATTTTGGAGAGACCCAGTACTTC. This encodes CASTWTGNFGETQYF.

This chain joins TRBV27 and TRBJ2-1; 8 bases match TRBD2. CDR1 is MNHEY, CDR2 SMNVEV, per germline (reference sequence). The CDR3 is made up of 17 amino acids. J lost 0 bases, V lost 4 bases, and 8 bases had no gene match. CDR3 in DNA: TGTGCCAGCAGTTACGGGGGGGCCGTAGGCTCCTACAATGAGCAGTTCTTC. It yields the protein CASSYGGAVGSYNEQFF.

CDR3 nucleotides: TGTGCCAGCAGCTTAGGCAGGGACCACGAGCAGTACTTC. The encoded protein is CASSLGRDHEQYF. This sequence joins TRBV7-3 and TRBJ2-7; D tentatively fits TRBD1 or TRBD2 (5 bases each). The germline gives CDR1 SGHTA, CDR2 FQGTGA. V was cut by 2 bases and J by 5 bases, with 10 bases left in between. This CDR3 region has 13 residues.

The chain carries TRBV7-2 and TRBJ2-5, with D perhaps TRBD1 (6 bases). V dropped 5 bases and J dropped 2 bases, with 21 bases sitting between them. The CDR3 is 17 amino acids. Germline lookup yields CDR1 SGHTA and CDR2 FQGNSA. The DNA of the CDR3 is TGTGCCAGCAGCCGAGCATCATCCGGGACACAACAAGAGACCCAGTACTTC. Protein: CASSRASSGTQQETQYF.

Only one count was recorded for this clone. This chain uses TRBV19 with TRBJ2-1; D gene unclear. The CDR3 is 17 amino acids. The germline gives CDR1 LNHDA, CDR2 SQIVND (reference sequence). V was pared by 2 bases and J by 3 bases, with 17 bases between. The CDR3 reads CASSIKLWPQNYNEQFF. The CDR3 DNA is TGTGCCAGTAGTATAAAATTGTGGCCTCAAAACTACAATGAGCAGTTCTTC.

The J gene is TRBJ1-4, the V gene TRBV28; maybe TRBD1 (6 bases). V was pared by 6 bases and J by 8 bases, with 16 bases between. CDR3 size: 14 residues. Germline assignment: CDR1 MDHEN and CDR2 SYDVKM. CDR3 residues: CASRESRGKEKLFF. The CDR3 DNA sequence: TGTGCCAGCAGGGAGTCAAGGGGGAAGGAAAAACTGTTTTTT.

This clone is a singleton in its sample. The chain carries TRBV15 and TRBJ1-2; D is unresolved. Germline lookup yields CDR1 LNHNV and CDR2 YYDKDF (reference sequence). The V end lost 0 bases, the J end lost 4 bases, and 9 bases lay between the germline ends. The length of the CDR3 is 14 residues. Here the CDR3 DNA reads TGTGCCACCAGCAGAGACTCACAGTTCTATGGCTACACCTTC. This codes for CATSRDSQFYGYTF.

The chain recombines TRBV5-1 with TRBJ2-7; TRBD1 agrees at 7 bases. Germline V gene sequence: CDR1 SGHRS, CDR2 YFSETQ. V lost 0 bases to trimming and J lost 2 bases; unmatched junction nucleotides: 2. The CDR3 extends over 14 amino acids. CDR3 loop: CASSLVQGAYEQYF. The CDR3 nucleotides are TGCGCCAGCAGCTTGGTCCAGGGGGCCTACGAGCAGTACTTC.